The rows below give T cell receptor beta chains drawn from one sample of a study of response to subunit inactivated influenza vaccine. TCRdb re-derived calls from the RT-PCR reads in MiXCR, one entry per CDR3 protein. The table shows approximately 500,000 distinct CDR3 sequences, with 10% to 15% occurring only once. The material sequenced was PBMCs from blood, taken about 40 days after vaccination. These receptors originate from a man aged 45-65 years who received an inactivated influenza vaccine. Both conserved end residues are part of each CDR3. The D gene is left open where the match is weak. Only part of the rows carry a size: once, few, many, or a class if the clone is expanded.

J gene: TRBJ1-2; clone size: -; D gene: -; V gene: TRBV20-1; CDR3 DNA: TGCAGTGCTCGGGACGGCTATGGCTACACCTTC; CDR3 protein: CSARDGYGYTF
J gene: TRBJ2-4; clone size: few; D gene: -; V gene: TRBV4-1; CDR3 DNA: TGCGCCAGCAGCCCAGGACAAGAAAACATTCAGTACTTC; CDR3 protein: CASSPGQENIQYF
J gene: TRBJ2-2; clone size: -; D gene: -; V gene: TRBV28; CDR3 DNA: TGTGCCAGTACCAGGGTAGCCGGGGAGCTGTTTTTT; CDR3 protein: CASTRVAGELFF
J gene: TRBJ2-2; clone size: few; D gene: TRBD2; V gene: TRBV6-5; CDR3 DNA: TGTGCCAGCAGTTACTCGATGCTAGCGGGAGTACCGGGGGAGCTGTTTTTT; CDR3 protein: CASSYSMLAGVPGELFF
J gene: TRBJ1-2; clone size: few; D gene: -; V gene: TRBV21-1; CDR3 DNA: TGTGCCAGCAGCAAAGGGGAAGGGTTTGGCTACACCTTC; CDR3 protein: CASSKGEGFGYTF
J gene: TRBJ1-4; clone size: few; D gene: -; V gene: TRBV12-3/TRBV12-4; CDR3 DNA: TGTGCCAGCAGTTTATCGGAGTGGAGGGAACTGTTTTTT; CDR3 protein: CASSLSEWRELFF
J gene: TRBJ2-3; clone size: few; D gene: TRBD2; V gene: TRBV5-1; CDR3 DNA: TGCGCCAGCAGCTTGGAAAGCGGGGGCACAGATACGCAGTATTTT; CDR3 protein: CASSLESGGTDTQYF
J gene: TRBJ2-5; clone size: few; D gene: -; V gene: TRBV5-5; CDR3 DNA: TGTGCCAGCAGTAATGGACGGGGTTGGGAGACCCAGTACTTC; CDR3 protein: CASSNGRGWETQYF
J gene: TRBJ2-7; clone size: -; D gene: TRBD2; V gene: TRBV3-1; CDR3 DNA: TGTGCCAGCAGCCAAGTGGGCCTAGCGGGACGGAGCTCCTACGAGCAGTACTTC; CDR3 protein: CASSQVGLAGRSSYEQYF
J gene: TRBJ2-2; clone size: -; D gene: TRBD2; V gene: TRBV7-9; CDR3 DNA: TGTGCCAGCAGCATCGGACTAGCGAACACCGGGGAGCTGTTTTTT; CDR3 protein: CASSIGLANTGELFF
J gene: TRBJ2-5; clone size: -; D gene: -; V gene: TRBV6-4; CDR3 DNA: TGTGCCAGCACACCGACAGGTGGGGAGACCCAGTACTTC; CDR3 protein: CASTPTGGETQYF
J gene: TRBJ1-1; clone size: few; D gene: -; V gene: TRBV5-1; CDR3 DNA: TGCGCCAGCAGCCACATGGAGATGAACACTGAAGCTTTCTTT; CDR3 protein: CASSHMEMNTEAFF
J gene: TRBJ2-1; clone size: few; D gene: TRBD1; V gene: TRBV6-5; CDR3 DNA: TGTCAAAAGACAGGGCAGGGGAATGAGCAGTTCTTC; CDR3 protein: CQKTGQGNEQFF
J gene: TRBJ2-3; clone size: few; D gene: TRBD2; V gene: TRBV11-1; CDR3 DNA: TGTGCCAGCAGCTGGACTAGCGGGAGGTCCGTTGTGCGAGATACGCAGTATTTT; CDR3 protein: CASSWTSGRSVVRDTQYF
J gene: TRBJ2-7; clone size: few; D gene: -; V gene: TRBV24-1; CDR3 DNA: TGTGCCACCAGTGATGTGTACGAGCAGTACTTC; CDR3 protein: CATSDVYEQYF
J gene: TRBJ2-1; clone size: many; D gene: TRBD2; V gene: TRBV12-3/TRBV12-4; CDR3 DNA: TGTGCCAGCAGTCCGGGACTAGCGGACCTCCGGGGTGAGCAGTTCTTC; CDR3 protein: CASSPGLADLRGEQFF
J gene: TRBJ2-1; clone size: -; D gene: TRBD2; V gene: TRBV29-1; CDR3 DNA: TGCAGCGTGAGGGGGACTAGCGGGAGTTTGGATGAGCAGTTCTTC; CDR3 protein: CSVRGTSGSLDEQFF
J gene: TRBJ2-1; clone size: -; D gene: -; V gene: TRBV2; CDR3 DNA: TGTGCCAGCAGTCCTCACGGGACGTCATACAATGAGCAGTTCTTC; CDR3 protein: CASSPHGTSYNEQFF
J gene: TRBJ1-3; clone size: -; D gene: -; V gene: TRBV12-3/TRBV12-4; CDR3 DNA: TGTGCCAGCAGAAACACGAGCTCTGGAAACACCATATATTTT; CDR3 protein: CASRNTSSGNTIYF
J gene: TRBJ2-7; clone size: many; D gene: -; V gene: TRBV12-3/TRBV12-4; CDR3 DNA: TGTGCCAGCAGTACGACGGGAAATGAGCAGTACTTC; CDR3 protein: CASSTTGNEQYF
J gene: TRBJ2-5; clone size: few; D gene: -; V gene: TRBV7-2; CDR3 DNA: TGTGCCAGCAGCCTGGCCGGGACCCACGGTGAGACCCAGTACTTC; CDR3 protein: CASSLAGTHGETQYF
J gene: TRBJ1-2; clone size: -; D gene: -; V gene: TRBV12-3/TRBV12-4; CDR3 DNA: TGTGCCAGCGAAAGAGGCAGGGGAGGCTATGGCTACACCTTC; CDR3 protein: CASERGRGGYGYTF
J gene: TRBJ1-5; clone size: -; D gene: -; V gene: TRBV6-1; CDR3 DNA: TGTGCCAGCAGTGAAAGGGCCGCTCAGCCCCAGCATTTT; CDR3 protein: CASSERAAQPQHF
J gene: TRBJ2-1; clone size: few; D gene: TRBD1; V gene: TRBV7-2; CDR3 DNA: TGTGCCAGCAGCTTAGCGCTAACAGGGGGGCTCAACAATGAGCAGTTCTTC; CDR3 protein: CASSLALTGGLNNEQFF
J gene: TRBJ1-1; clone size: -; D gene: -; V gene: TRBV4-2; CDR3 DNA: TGTGCCAGCAGCCAGGGAAAAGCTTTCTTT; CDR3 protein: CASSQGKAFF
J gene: TRBJ2-7; clone size: -; D gene: TRBD1; V gene: TRBV29-1; CDR3 DNA: TGCAGCGTTGACGACAGGGGTCGCGAGCAGTACTTC; CDR3 protein: CSVDDRGREQYF
J gene: TRBJ2-3; clone size: -; D gene: TRBD1; V gene: TRBV27; CDR3 DNA: TGTGCCAGCAGTTTATCGCCAGGGGGTGCAGATACGCAGTATTTT; CDR3 protein: CASSLSPGGADTQYF
J gene: TRBJ2-7; clone size: few; D gene: -; V gene: TRBV18; CDR3 DNA: TGTGCCAGCTCACCAACAACCGGGACTTACTCCTACGAGCAGTACTTC; CDR3 protein: CASSPTTGTYSYEQYF
J gene: TRBJ2-1; clone size: many; D gene: TRBD2; V gene: TRBV6-5; CDR3 DNA: TGTGCCAGCAGTTACTCGAGGCCTAGCGGGAGTCTCTACAATGAGCAGTTCTTC; CDR3 protein: CASSYSRPSGSLYNEQFF
J gene: TRBJ2-2; clone size: few; D gene: -; V gene: TRBV9; CDR3 DNA: TGTGCCAGCAGCGTAGACGGCGTCGGGGAGCTGTTTTTT; CDR3 protein: CASSVDGVGELFF
J gene: TRBJ1-2; clone size: -; D gene: TRBD1; V gene: TRBV24-1; CDR3 DNA: TGTGCCACCAGTGATTCGACTTGGGACAGGGATGGCTATGGCTACACCTTC; CDR3 protein: CATSDSTWDRDGYGYTF
J gene: TRBJ2-2; clone size: few; D gene: TRBD2; V gene: TRBV11-2; CDR3 DNA: TGTGCCAGCAGCTTAAACCTAGCGGGAGGACGCGCCGGGGAGCTGTTTTTT; CDR3 protein: CASSLNLAGGRAGELFF
J gene: TRBJ2-7; clone size: few; D gene: -; V gene: TRBV7-3; CDR3 DNA: TGTGCCAGCAGCTTAATCGCGGGGCCCGAGCAGTACTTC; CDR3 protein: CASSLIAGPEQYF
J gene: TRBJ2-4; clone size: -; D gene: TRBD1; V gene: TRBV5-1; CDR3 DNA: TGCGCCAGCAGCTTGGGGGGACAGGATCAGTACTTC; CDR3 protein: CASSLGGQDQYF
J gene: TRBJ2-7; clone size: few; D gene: -; V gene: TRBV29-1; CDR3 DNA: TGCAGCGTTAGAGTAGCGGAGAGCTCCTACGAGCAGTACTTC; CDR3 protein: CSVRVAESSYEQYF
J gene: TRBJ1-2; clone size: many; D gene: -; V gene: TRBV12-3/TRBV12-4; CDR3 DNA: TGTGCCAGCAGTTTTTTCGGCGGGCCGGGCGGCTACACCTTC; CDR3 protein: CASSFFGGPGGYTF
J gene: TRBJ2-2; clone size: -; D gene: -; V gene: TRBV29-1; CDR3 DNA: TGCAGCGTTGGTGGGAGAGGTGCCGGGGAGCTGTTTTTT; CDR3 protein: CSVGGRGAGELFF
J gene: TRBJ2-7; clone size: -; D gene: TRBD2; V gene: TRBV5-1; CDR3 DNA: TGCGCCAGCAGCTTAGCGGGGGGGGCCTACTACGAGCAGTACTTC; CDR3 protein: CASSLAGGAYYEQYF
J gene: TRBJ2-2; clone size: few; D gene: TRBD1; V gene: TRBV2; CDR3 DNA: TGTGCCAGCGGACAGGGGGCCATCGGGGAGCTGTTTTTT; CDR3 protein: CASGQGAIGELFF
J gene: TRBJ2-3; clone size: few; D gene: -; V gene: TRBV6-5; CDR3 DNA: TGTGCCAGCAGTTCAAAAGCCGACAGTTTCCCAGATACGCAGTATTTT; CDR3 protein: CASSSKADSFPDTQYF
J gene: TRBJ2-3; clone size: few; D gene: TRBD2; V gene: TRBV11-2; CDR3 DNA: TGTGCCAGCAGCTTAGATCTCACTAGCGAGGTAGATACGCAGTATTTT; CDR3 protein: CASSLDLTSEVDTQYF
J gene: TRBJ2-7; clone size: few; D gene: TRBD1; V gene: TRBV20-1; CDR3 DNA: TGCAGCGTGGGGCAGGGGGCACTACTGGAGCAGTACTTC; CDR3 protein: CSVGQGALLEQYF
J gene: TRBJ2-7; clone size: -; D gene: -; V gene: TRBV7-2; CDR3 DNA: TGTGCCAGCAGCTTTTCTCAAGGGGAGCAGTACTTC; CDR3 protein: CASSFSQGEQYF
J gene: TRBJ2-2; clone size: few; D gene: -; V gene: TRBV12-3/TRBV12-4; CDR3 DNA: TGTGCCAGCAGTTGGGGAACTGGGGCCACCGGGGAGCTGTTTTTT; CDR3 protein: CASSWGTGATGELFF
J gene: TRBJ2-1; clone size: many; D gene: TRBD2; V gene: TRBV30; CDR3 DNA: TGTGCCTGGAAAGGGAGGGAGAATGAGCAGTTCTTC; CDR3 protein: CAWKGRENEQFF
J gene: TRBJ1-5; clone size: many; D gene: -; V gene: TRBV12-3/TRBV12-4; CDR3 DNA: TGTGCCAGCAGCCTTTTTGGAGGCAATAGCAATCAGCCCCAGCATTTT; CDR3 protein: CASSLFGGNSNQPQHF
J gene: TRBJ2-5; clone size: -; D gene: -; V gene: TRBV12-3/TRBV12-4; CDR3 DNA: TGTGCCAGCAGTAACAGCGGACGGGCAGAATGGAAGACCCAGTACTTC; CDR3 protein: CASSNSGRAEWKTQYF
J gene: TRBJ1-1; clone size: -; D gene: TRBD1; V gene: TRBV4-1; CDR3 DNA: TGCGCCAGCAGCCAACTGGGGACAGAAGTGAACACTGAAGCTTTCTTT; CDR3 protein: CASSQLGTEVNTEAFF
J gene: TRBJ2-2; clone size: few; D gene: -; V gene: TRBV28; CDR3 DNA: TGTGCCAGCAGTTTGAGTCTGTACACCGGGGAGCTGTTTTTT; CDR3 protein: CASSLSLYTGELFF
J gene: TRBJ2-5; clone size: -; D gene: -; V gene: TRBV7-9; CDR3 DNA: TGTGCCAGCAGCTTTAGCCCTAGAGTGGAGACCCAGTACTTC; CDR3 protein: CASSFSPRVETQYF
J gene: TRBJ2-4; clone size: few; D gene: -; V gene: TRBV27; CDR3 DNA: TGTGCCAGCAGTTTATCGTTAGAACCTCTAGCCAAAAACATTCAGTACTTC; CDR3 protein: CASSLSLEPLAKNIQYF
J gene: TRBJ2-7; clone size: many; D gene: TRBD1; V gene: TRBV3-1; CDR3 DNA: TGTGCCAGCAGCCAAGAGACAAGGACAGGGTCCTACGAGCAGTACTTC; CDR3 protein: CASSQETRTGSYEQYF
J gene: TRBJ1-3; clone size: many; D gene: TRBD1; V gene: TRBV7-9; CDR3 DNA: TGTGCGGGGACAGGGCCGAGCTCTGGAAACACCATATATTTT; CDR3 protein: CAGTGPSSGNTIYF
J gene: TRBJ2-3; clone size: few; D gene: TRBD1; V gene: TRBV9; CDR3 DNA: TGTGCCAGCAGCCTCCCACAGGGGGGTGGCACAGATACGCAGTATTTT; CDR3 protein: CASSLPQGGGTDTQYF
J gene: TRBJ1-2; clone size: few; D gene: -; V gene: TRBV7-2; CDR3 DNA: TGTGCCAGCAGCTTAACCAGGGGTGGGTATGGCTACACCTTC; CDR3 protein: CASSLTRGGYGYTF
J gene: TRBJ2-7; clone size: many; D gene: -; V gene: TRBV4-3; CDR3 DNA: TGCGCCAGCAGCCAAGAATCGGGCAGGAGCTACGAGCAGTACTTC; CDR3 protein: CASSQESGRSYEQYF
J gene: TRBJ2-2; clone size: -; D gene: -; V gene: TRBV28; CDR3 DNA: TGTGCCAGCACCCCGATTAGGCCACTTAACGGGGAGCTGTTTTTT; CDR3 protein: CASTPIRPLNGELFF